Below, 27 T cell receptor beta chains from the same sample are listed, as sequenced in a study of OX40 agonist ivuxolimab in advanced cancers. Some clones are missing from TCRdb's copy, which holds only in-frame ones; the method was immunoSEQ multiplex PCR. The table has about 62,000 clones, around 93% seen once; the top ten hold 12%. The sample in question was CD4+ or CD8+ T cells sorted from blood, obtained in a trial of the OX40 agonist ivuxolimab. These receptors were obtained from an adult with an advanced solid tumor such as melanoma, head and neck, liver or kidney cancer.

The V gene is TRBV19, the J gene TRBJ2-5; the D is unclear. The DNA end is a closer match to TRBJ2-7, so the J assignment may be wrong. The germline V gene encodes CDR1 LNHDA and CDR2 SQIVND (reference sequence). CDR3 length: 13 amino acids. Written as DNA, the CDR3 is TGTGCCAGTAGTATGTATCAGGCCTACGAGCAGTACTTC. It translates to CASSMYQAYEQYF.

In its sample, this clone was seen once. Relative to the germline gene, one junction end is altered; a read error may explain this. The chain has TRBV2 and TRBJ2-5; weak D call: TRBD1 (5 bases). This CDR3 is built from 14 residues. CDR1 is SNHLY, CDR2 FYNNEI, per germline. CDR3 region: CASSEVQAQGTQYF. CDR3 coding DNA: TGTGCCAGCAGTGAAGTACAGGCCCAAGGGACCCAGTACTTC.

This chain links TRBV28 with TRBJ2-5; 7 nucleotides match TRBD2. Germline V gene sequence: CDR1 MDHEN, CDR2 SYDVKM. This CDR3 region has 14 residues. V was pared by 6 bases and J by 2 bases, with 6 bases of the junction left unmatched. CDR3 region: CASRMASGQETQYF. For the CDR3, the DNA is TGTGCCAGCAGAATGGCTAGCGGTCAAGAGACCCAGTACTTC.

The rearrangement joins TRBV4-1 to TRBJ2-1, with a tentative D call TRBD2 (5 bases). V was shortened by 0 bases and J by 8 bases, with 17 bases between the two germline ends. The CDR3 totals 16 residues. From germline, CDR1 is MGHRA and CDR2 YSYEKL. The CDR3 DNA reads TGCGCCAGCAGCCAAGAGAGGTCGACGAGGGTCCATGAGCAGTTCTTC. Its translation: CASSQERSTRVHEQFF.

The chain couples TRBV5-4 to TRBJ1-4; D gene uncertain. The CDR3 is made up of 16 amino acids. V shed 4 bases and J shed 6 bases, with 19 bases lying between them. CDR1 SGHNT and CDR2 YYREEE come from the germline V gene (reference sequence). Here the CDR3 reads CASSSRSALEDEKLFF. As DNA, the CDR3 is TGTGCCAGCAGCAGCAGGTCAGCGCTAGAGGATGAAAAACTGTTTTTT.

V gene TRBV4-2 combines with J gene TRBJ2-5; 11 bases align to TRBD2. J gave up 2 bases and V 0 bases, and 8 bases lay outside the gene matches. CDR3 length equals 18 residues. Germline assignment: CDR1 LGHNA and CDR2 YNFKEQ. The CDR3 DNA reads TGTGCCAGCAGCCAAGATTTACTAGCGGGGGAGACACAAGAGACCCAGTACTTC. Its translation: CASSQDLLAGETQETQYF.

The chain joins TRBV11-2 to TRBJ2-1; D is perhaps TRBD2 (7 bases). Trimming took 1 base from V and 9 from J, leaving 16 bases between them. The germline gives CDR1 SGHAT, CDR2 FQNNGV. The CDR3 loop spans 15 amino acids. The CDR3 DNA sequence: TGTGCCAGCAGCTTAGGGGGGGGCCCACACAGTGAGCAGTTCTTC. It encodes CASSLGGGPHSEQFF.

The chain carries TRBV6-6 and TRBJ2-2, with no clear D. This CDR3 is 15 amino acids long. With 2 bases removed from V and 1 base from J, the gap between germline ends came to 8 bases. Germline lookup yields CDR1 MNHNY and CDR2 SVGAGI (reference sequence). For the CDR3, the DNA is TGTGCCAGCAGTTACGGGATTCTGAACACCGGGGAGCTGTTTTTT. The encoded protein is CASSYGILNTGELFF.

The rearrangement uses TRBV5-6 and TRBJ2-7; unclear D gene. The CDR3 spans 14 residues. Germline V lookup: CDR1 SGHDT, CDR2 YYEEEE. The germline V and J ends were trimmed by 2 bases and 0 bases, with 9 bases remaining between them. The CDR3 loop is CASSFRLTSYEQYF. The CDR3 region has the DNA TGTGCCAGCAGCTTCAGGTTGACCTCCTACGAGCAGTACTTC.

The CDR3 bases are TGTGCCAGCAGTTTTGGGGGACGTTATAGCACAGATACGCAGTATTTT. This gives the protein CASSFGGRYSTDTQYF. The chain couples TRBV6-5 to TRBJ2-3; TRBD1 or TRBD2 may be the D gene (5 bases each). Trimming stripped 4 bases from V and 0 bases from J, with 14 bases between. The germline V gene encodes CDR1 MNHEY and CDR2 SVGAGI. CDR3 length: 16 amino acids.

The chain couples TRBV2 to TRBJ2-5; no clear D. This CDR3 has 14 amino acids. The V gene's germline CDR1 is SNHLY and CDR2 FYNNEI. Trimming shortened V by 6 bases and J by 0 bases, and 11 bases separated the two germline ends. CDR3: CASSGDPNQETQYF. The CDR3 DNA reads TGTGCCAGCAGCGGAGATCCAAACCAAGAGACCCAGTACTTC.

The genes are TRBV27 and TRBJ1-4, with TRBD1 matching over 7 bases. CDR1 is MNHEY and CDR2 is SMNVEV in the germline V gene (reference sequence). The CDR3 sequence is 16 residues long. The ends lost 10 bases at V and 0 bases at J; junction bases unmatched: 11. DNA for the CDR3: TGTGCCACCACTGACAGGGAATCTTCAACTAATGAAAAACTGTTTTTT. Translating it yields CATTDRESSTNEKLFF.

The rearrangement joins TRBV9 to TRBJ2-7, with 8 bases matching TRBD1. Looked up from germline, CDR1 is SGDLS and CDR2 is YYNGEE. V shed 0 bases, J shed 4 bases, and the junction held 9 bases outside the gene matches. The CDR3 extends over 16 amino acids. CDR3 in amino acids: CASSVGSGTGGYEQYF. CDR3 bases: TGTGCCAGCAGCGTAGGCTCCGGGACAGGTGGGTACGAGCAGTACTTC.

J is TRBJ1-1 and V is TRBV4-3; perhaps TRBD1 as D (6 bases). Trimming removed 2 bases at V and 4 bases at J, with 14 bases between. This CDR3 is built from 15 residues. The germline V gene has CDR1 LGHNA and CDR2 YSLEER. DNA for the CDR3: TGCGCCAGCAGCCAAAACAGGGTTTTGAGCACTGAAGCTTTCTTT. This codes for CASSQNRVLSTEAFF.

This chain uses TRBV5-4 with TRBJ1-2; possibly TRBD1 for D (5 bases). The CDR3 is 13 residues long. V gave up 4 bases and J gave up 4 bases, with 11 bases separating them. CDR1 SGHNT and CDR2 YYREEE come from the germline V gene (reference sequence). The DNA of the CDR3 is TGTGCCAGCAGCCCGACGGACACCTATGGCTACACCTTC. This gives the protein CASSPTDTYGYTF.

The chain combines TRBV29-1 with TRBJ1-2; D remains unclear. V lost 0 bases and J lost 4, with 6 bases in between. The CDR3 totals 12 residues. CDR1 and CDR2 (germline): SQVTM, ANQGSEA. The CDR3 reads CSVEDEPYGYTF. DNA for the CDR3: TGCAGCGTTGAAGATGAACCCTATGGCTACACCTTC.

J is TRBJ1-2 and V is TRBV29-1; tentatively, D is TRBD1 (6 bases). The CDR3 is made up of 17 amino acids. Per the germline V gene, CDR1 is SQVTM and CDR2 is ANQGSEA. Trimming left V 5 bases short and J 4 bases short, with 26 bases between. The CDR3 sequence: CSVFTSGTRGSGYGYTF. CDR3 nucleotides: TGCAGCGTTTTTACTTCCGGGACAAGGGGCTCCGGCTATGGCTACACCTTC.

This rearrangement joins TRBV5-6 to TRBJ1-1; D gene unclear. This CDR3 spans 12 amino acids. V shed 1 base and J shed 7 bases, with 8 bases lying between them. CDR1 and CDR2 (germline): SGHDT, YYEEEE. CDR3 bases: TGTGCCAGCAGCTTGAGTAAATTTGAAGCTTTCTTT. Protein: CASSLSKFEAFF. Filled out from reference TRBV5-6 and TRBJ1-1, the complete variable domain reads DAGVTQSPTHLIKTRGQQVTLRCSPKSGHDTVSWYQQALGQGPQFIFQYYEEEERQRGNFPDRFSGHQFPNYSSELNVNALLLGDSALYLCASSLSKFEAFFGQGTRLTVV.

V and J are TRBV10-3 and TRBJ2-3; D is unclear. Germline values: CDR1 ENHRY, CDR2 SYGVKD. The CDR3 contains 16 residues. Between the trimmed V and J ends, which lost 4 bases and 0 bases, there was a span of 14 bases. The DNA of the CDR3 is TGTGCCATCAGTGTTATTGAAGGCGGAAGCACAGATACGCAGTATTTT. Amino acid sequence: CAISVIEGGSTDTQYF.

This chain uses TRBV14 with TRBJ1-1; TRBD1 matches at 8 bases. Germline trimming cut 3 bases from V and 5 bases from J; bases unmatched to any gene: 8. This CDR3 contains 15 residues. Germline CDR1 is SGHDN and CDR2 is FVKESK. DNA for the CDR3: TGTGCCAGCAGCCAGGGCAGGGGGCTAGGAACTGAAGCTTTCTTT. It is translated as CASSQGRGLGTEAFF.

The sample holds a few counts of this clone. The rearrangement links TRBV7-2 to TRBJ1-2; D ambiguous. This CDR3 contains 16 residues. CDR1 SGHTA and CDR2 FQGNSA come from the germline V gene. Trimming left V 3 bases short and J 3 bases short, with 17 bases between. The CDR3 DNA is TGTGCCAGCAGCTTTTACCCGTCGAGGCAGCACTATGGCTACACCTTC. Its protein is CASSFYPSRQHYGYTF. Together with reference TRBV7-2 and TRBJ1-2, the CDR3 gives the full variable domain: GAGVSQSPSNKVTEKGKDVELRCDPISGHTALYWYRQSLGQGLEFLIYFQGNSAPDKSGLPSDRFSAERTGGSVSTLTIQRTQQEDSAVYLCASSFYPSRQHYGYTFGSGTRLTVV.

The chain carries TRBV29-1 and TRBJ2-2; TRBD1 or TRBD2 may be the D gene (5 bases each). This CDR3 contains 14 residues. With 0 bases removed from V and 6 bases from J, the gap between germline ends came to 11 bases. Germline lookup yields CDR1 SQVTM and CDR2 ANQGSEA. The CDR3 coding sequence is TGCAGCGTTGAAGATTCCGGGGCCGCCGGGGAGCTGTTTTTT. This codes for CSVEDSGAAGELFF.

V usage is TRBV12-5 and J usage is TRBJ2-7; 7 bases line up with TRBD2. This CDR3 spans 13 amino acids. CDR1 LGHNT and CDR2 FRNRAP come from the germline V gene. The junction had 3 bases not matched to a gene; V was cut back by 3 bases and J by 4 bases. CDR3 loop: CASGFTSEYEQYF. In nucleotides, the CDR3 is TGTGCTAGTGGTTTTACTAGCGAGTACGAGCAGTACTTC.

This rearrangement joins TRBV28 to TRBJ2-1, with D perhaps TRBD1 (5 bases). Deletions cut 2 bases from V and 4 bases from J, with 15 bases between. The CDR3 spans 16 residues. The germline V gene has CDR1 MDHEN and CDR2 SYDVKM. DNA for the CDR3: TGTGCCAGCAGTTTAGGGGTTCAGGGAATTTACAATGAGCAGTTCTTC. The encoded protein is CASSLGVQGIYNEQFF.

The V call is TRBV27, the J call TRBJ2-3, with a tentative D call TRBD2 (6 bases). V shed 3 bases and J shed 3 bases, with 16 bases lying between them. The CDR3 sequence is 16 residues long. Germline V lookup: CDR1 MNHEY, CDR2 SMNVEV (reference sequence). This CDR3 is CASSFLGGETTDTQYF. The CDR3 region has the DNA TGTGCCAGCAGTTTTTTGGGGGGAGAAACGACAGATACGCAGTATTTT.

This chain links TRBV19 with TRBJ2-1, with 12 bases matching TRBD2. The CDR3 is 14 amino acids. Trimming at V came to 7 bases and at J to 8 bases, leaving 6 bases not matched to a gene. Germline CDR1 is LNHDA and CDR2 is SQIVND (reference sequence). The CDR3 protein is CASKTSGGQYEQFF. The CDR3 bases are TGTGCCAGTAAGACTAGCGGGGGCCAGTATGAGCAGTTCTTC.

This rearrangement joins TRBV6-1 to TRBJ2-7; 9 nucleotides align to TRBD1. Germline CDR1 reads MNHNS; CDR2 reads SASEGT. This CDR3 region has 15 residues. Losses at the gene ends were 10 bases for V and 0 bases for J; bases not matched to a gene: 10. Here the CDR3 reads CAIQSRDRDSYEQYF. CDR3 in DNA: TGTGCCATCCAGAGCCGGGACAGGGACTCCTACGAGCAGTACTTC.